The rows below give T cell receptor beta chains drawn from one sample of a study of T-cell memory formation after mild COVID-19. TCRdb reprocessed the 5' RACE reads with MiXCR, giving one entry per CDR3 protein. The data show approximately 100,000 distinct CDR3 sequences, around 12% seen once. The sample comprised PBMCs or a T cell subset sorted from them (not recorded which). The receptors here all came from an adult woman who had mild COVID-19 (a few samples of this study predate the infection). Cell type and time point are not known. Each CDR3 is given with its conserved first and last residue. The D gene is left open where the match is weak. Not every row has a clone size; where given, it reads once, few, many or a size class.

few | TRBD2 | TRBJ2-2 | TRBV4-3 | TGCGCCAGCAGCCAAGATCTTGGCCCCGGGAGGGCCTACGCCGGGGAGCTGTTTTTT | CASSQDLGPGRAYAGELFF
few | - | TRBJ2-1 | TRBV7-9 | TGTGCCAGCAGCTTAGGCTCCCCGGGGTCCTCCTACAATGAGCAGTTCTTC | CASSLGSPGSSYNEQFF
- | - | TRBJ2-7 | TRBV28 | TGTGCCAGCAGTTTATTAAAACCGGGACAAAGACCCTACGAGCAGTACTTC | CASSLLKPGQRPYEQYF
many | TRBD2 | TRBJ2-5 | TRBV15 | TGTGCCACCAGCAGGTCTAGCGGGGGCTCTGAGACCCAGTACTTC | CATSRSSGGSETQYF
few | - | TRBJ2-2 | TRBV7-6 | TGTGCCAGCACTCAGTCGGCGGGACCTTCGAGCGAGCTGTTTTTT | CASTQSAGPSSELFF
- | TRBD1 | TRBJ1-1 | TRBV7-9 | TGTGCCAGCAGCGAAATGGGCACAGGGGCCACTGAAGCTTTCTTT | CASSEMGTGATEAFF
- | TRBD1 | TRBJ2-5 | TRBV6-5 | TGTGCCAGCAGTTTCGGACAGGGACAAGAGACCCAGTACTTC | CASSFGQGQETQYF
few | TRBD2 | TRBJ2-1 | TRBV24-1 | TGTGCCACCAGTGACCCGACTAGCGAAATTAAGGATGAGCAGTTCTTC | CATSDPTSEIKDEQFF
- | - | TRBJ2-6 | TRBV12-3/TRBV12-4 | TGTGCCAGCAACGCGCCTGGGGCCAACGTCCTGACTTTC | CASNAPGANVLTF
few | - | TRBJ1-1 | TRBV29-1 | TGCAGCGTTGAAGGGACACCTGAAGCTTTCTTT | CSVEGTPEAFF
- | - | TRBJ1-1 | TRBV20-1 | TGCAGTGCTAGCCCGACAGACATGTTAAAAGCTTTCTTT | CSASPTDMLKAFF
- | TRBD2 | TRBJ2-7 | TRBV11-2 | TGTGCCAGCAGCTTACTGCTAGCGGACTCCTACGAGCAGTACTTC | CASSLLLADSYEQYF
- | - | TRBJ2-7 | TRBV4-1 | TGCGCCAGCAGCCAAGGGGCCGGGACATCCTACGAGCAGTACTTC | CASSQGAGTSYEQYF
many | - | TRBJ1-5 | TRBV5-1 | TGCGCCAGCAGCTTGGAGGGACAAGGGAATCAGCCCCAGCATTTT | CASSLEGQGNQPQHF
- | - | TRBJ2-2 | TRBV6-1 | TGTGCCAGCAGGGCGGGACTGGCGAACACCGGGGAGCTGTTTTTT | CASRAGLANTGELFF
many | - | TRBJ2-3 | TRBV7-9 | TGTGCCAGCAGCTCCGAGGCCGGGACTCCGGGGGATACGCAGTATTTT | CASSSEAGTPGDTQYF
few | - | TRBJ2-1 | TRBV6-2/TRBV6-3 | TGTGCCAGCAGTTATGGCTACAATGAGCAGTTCTTC | CASSYGYNEQFF
- | - | TRBJ2-7 | TRBV15 | TGTGCCACCGGCAGAGATCTAGCTGGCGGTGTTGAGCAGTACTTC | CATGRDLAGGVEQYF
- | TRBD2 | TRBJ2-7 | TRBV7-8 | TGTGCCAGCAGCTTTCTAGCGGGATCCTACGAGCAGTACTTC | CASSFLAGSYEQYF
- | - | TRBJ1-5 | TRBV30 | TGTGCCTGGAGCGTCCCCGGCGGGGTGGCTCGGCCCCAGCATTTT | CAWSVPGGVARPQHF
few | - | TRBJ1-1 | TRBV9 | TGTGCCAGCAGCGTATCTAGCCGGGGCACTGAAGCTTTCTTT | CASSVSSRGTEAFF
many | TRBD1 | TRBJ2-5 | TRBV5-1 | TGCGCCAGCAGCTCCGGACAGGGGGTAGAGACCCAGTACTTC | CASSSGQGVETQYF
- | TRBD1 | TRBJ1-1 | TRBV12-3/TRBV12-4 | TGTGCCAGCAGCCCCGGGACAGGGGCCCGAGCTTTCTTT | CASSPGTGARAFF
- | - | TRBJ2-7 | TRBV9 | TGTGCCAGCAGCGTAGCTGGGGTAGGGTACGAGCAGTACTTC | CASSVAGVGYEQYF
few | - | TRBJ2-7 | TRBV5-1 | TGCGCCAGCAGCTTGGACCGGGAGAGCTCCTACGAGCAGTACTTC | CASSLDRESSYEQYF
many | TRBD1 | TRBJ2-2 | TRBV4-3 | TGCGCCAGCAGCCAAGGGACAGGGTCAGACAACACCGGGGAGCTGTTTTTT | CASSQGTGSDNTGELFF
few | TRBD1 | TRBJ2-7 | TRBV6-5 | TGTGCCAGCAGTCCCCAGGACAGGGTCAACTACGAGCAGTACTTC | CASSPQDRVNYEQYF
many | - | TRBJ2-3 | TRBV7-9 | TGTGCCAGCAGCTTAGTTGTTGGGCCAGATACGCAGTATTTT | CASSLVVGPDTQYF